The 27 T cell receptor beta chains given below trace back to one sample, sequenced in a study of early stage breast cancer tumors. The repertoire was sequenced with immunoSEQ multiplex PCR; TCRdb's copy has only in-frame clones and lacks some. Altogether 4,500 to 6,500 clones are present, 68% being singletons, with the ten largest covering 9% to 9.5%. The sequencing input was breast tumor tissue. The receptors were sampled from a person aged 55 to 75 with breast cancer.

This rearrangement joins TRBV7-3 to TRBJ1-2, with a tentative D call TRBD1 (5 bases). The CDR3 runs to 15 residues. V lost 2 bases to trimming and J lost 1 base, with 11 bases between them. Germline assignment: CDR1 SGHTA and CDR2 FQGTGA. The CDR3 DNA follows: TGTGCCAGCAGCTTAGGGGCGCAGAATAACTATGGCTACACCTTC. As protein: CASSLGAQNNYGYTF.

The chain carries TRBV11-2 and TRBJ2-1; no reliable D call. This CDR3 is 14 amino acids long. Germline values: CDR1 SGHAT, CDR2 FQNNGV. V gave up 5 bases and J gave up 2 bases, with 10 bases separating them. This CDR3 reads CASSIGPTYNEQFF. Written as DNA, the CDR3 is TGTGCCAGCAGCATCGGACCGACCTACAATGAGCAGTTCTTC.

The chain links TRBV5-1 to TRBJ2-3; D is perhaps TRBD1 (6 bases). The germline CDR1 and CDR2 sequences are SGHRS and YFSETQ. The CDR3 contains 15 residues. The V gene lost 1 base and the J gene lost 1 base, with 10 bases spanning the gap. CDR3 sequence (DNA): TGCGCCAGCAGCTTGAACAGGGCGGGCACAGATACGCAGTATTTT. This sequence encodes CASSLNRAGTDTQYF.

The CDR3 DNA sequence: TGTGCCAGCAGCGGGGCGGCACAGATCTACAATGAGCAGTTCTTC. Its protein product is CASSGAAQIYNEQFF. This chain links TRBV2 with TRBJ2-1; D may correspond to TRBD1 or TRBD2 (5 bases each). The V gene's germline CDR1 is SNHLY and CDR2 FYNNEI. The CDR3 has 15 residues. V was cut by 6 bases and J by 3 bases, with 15 bases left in between.

This clone showed up just a few times. The chain uses TRBV19 and TRBJ2-7; D remains ambiguous. From germline, CDR1 is LNHDA and CDR2 SQIVND (reference sequence). The V end lost 5 bases, the J end lost 5 bases, and 13 bases lay between the germline ends. CDR3 size: 13 residues. CDR3 nucleotide sequence: TGTGCCAGTAGTGTCTCCGTCGGAAACGAGCAGTACTTC. Amino acid sequence: CASSVSVGNEQYF.

The chain is built from TRBV5-5 and TRBJ1-2; D ambiguous. Germline values: CDR1 SGHKS, CDR2 YYEKEE (reference sequence). The ends were cut back, 4 bases at V and 5 bases at J, with 12 bases in the middle. This CDR3 comprises 13 residues. The CDR3 reads CASSARGGYGYTF. CDR3 nucleotide sequence: TGTGCCAGCAGCGCCCGGGGTGGGTATGGCTACACCTTC.

The chain employs TRBV5-1 and TRBJ2-5, with D perhaps matching TRBD1 (6 bases). V was clipped by 1 base and J by 2 bases, with 12 bases between them. This CDR3 comprises 15 residues. Germline V lookup: CDR1 SGHRS, CDR2 YFSETQ. Written as DNA, the CDR3 is TGCGCCAGCAGCTTGCTGGGGACACCTCAAGAGACCCAGTACTTC. Translating gives CASSLLGTPQETQYF.

The gene calls are TRBV2 and TRBJ1-2, with D uncertain. Trimming pared 6 bases from V and 4 bases from J, leaving 18 bases between. The CDR3 spans 15 residues. Germline V CDR1 and CDR2: SNHLY, FYNNEI. DNA for the CDR3: TGTGCCAGCAGGAATGCGGCGCCGCTAATCTATGGCTACACCTTC. Residues: CASRNAAPLIYGYTF.

This clone was found a few times. The rearrangement uses TRBV4-2 and TRBJ2-2; no firm D call. Trimming pared 0 bases from V and 5 bases from J, leaving 7 bases between. This CDR3 has 14 residues. Germline V gives CDR1 LGHNA, CDR2 YNFKEQ. The CDR3: CASSQDRHTGELFF. CDR3 bases: TGTGCCAGCAGCCAAGATAGACATACCGGGGAGCTGTTTTTT.

The table lists this clone with a few counts. The chain couples TRBV21-1 to TRBJ1-5. TRBV21-1 is a known pseudogene. The CDR3 has 15 residues. This CDR3 reads CASSPNGVRNQPQHF. Written as DNA, the CDR3 is TGTGCCAGCAGCCCGAACGGGGTCAGGAATCAGCCCCAGCATTTT.

This clone turned up a few times. The chain recombines TRBV2 with TRBJ1-1; D call uncertain. The CDR3 runs 13 residues. The V end lost 2 bases, the J end lost 3 bases, and 7 bases lay between the germline ends. Germline loops: CDR1 SNHLY, CDR2 FYNNEI. The CDR3 protein is CASSELEDTEAFF. The CDR3, as DNA: TGTGCCAGCAGTGAATTAGAAGACACTGAAGCTTTCTTT.

This chain connects TRBV19 to TRBJ2-3; 11 positions agree with TRBD2. The CDR3 consists of 19 residues. Germline CDR1 and CDR2: LNHDA and SQIVND (reference sequence). The junction had 11 bases not matched to a gene; V was cut back by 1 base and J by 2 bases. The CDR3 DNA reads as TGTGCCAGTAGTATAGGGGTTAGCGGGGGGGCCTTGTCCACAGATACGCAGTATTTT. It encodes CASSIGVSGGALSTDTQYF.

The chain joins TRBV7-8 to TRBJ1-5; TRBD1 agrees at 9 bases. In germline, CDR1 is SGHVS, CDR2 FQNEAQ. V was pared by 6 bases and J by 4 bases, with 4 bases of the junction left unmatched. The CDR3 contains 14 residues. The CDR3 sequence is CASSRGQGNQPQHF. The CDR3 DNA reads as TGTGCCAGCAGTCGAGGACAGGGGAATCAGCCCCAGCATTTT.

The chain carries TRBV29-1 and TRBJ2-1; D uncertain. There are 12 residues in the CDR3. Trimming took off 0 bases at V and 3 bases at J, with 3 bases between the two ends. Germline V gene lookup returns CDR1 SQVTM and CDR2 ANQGSEA. CDR3 region: CSVEDNYNEQFF. The CDR3 DNA reads as TGCAGCGTTGAAGATAACTACAATGAGCAGTTCTTC.

CDR3 sequence reads: CASSSRTQIGYNEQFF. CDR3 DNA: TGTGCCAGCAGCTCGAGAACCCAAATTGGGTACAATGAGCAGTTCTTC. This rearrangement joins TRBV6-6 to TRBJ2-1; D not certain. This CDR3 comprises 16 residues. Trimming removed 6 bases from V and 4 bases from J, with 19 bases in between. The germline V gene has CDR1 MNHNY and CDR2 SVGAGI (reference sequence).

V is TRBV25-1 and J is TRBJ2-2; D gene ambiguous. This CDR3 region has 12 residues. Germline CDR1 reads MGHDK; CDR2 reads SYGVNS. The ends were cut back, 6 bases at V and 3 bases at J, with 5 bases in the middle. In nucleotides, the CDR3 is TGTGCCAGCAGCACTGACACCGGGGAGCTGTTTTTT. Its protein product is CASSTDTGELFF.

The rearrangement links TRBV18 to TRBJ2-7; D is undetermined. The germline V gene encodes CDR1 KGHSH and CDR2 LQKENI. The CDR3 covers 13 residues. Deletions cut 1 base from V and 2 bases from J, with 6 bases between. CDR3 coding DNA: TGTGCCAGCTCACCACGCCCGACCTACGAGCAGTACTTC. Residues: CASSPRPTYEQYF.

The chain employs TRBV7-3 and TRBJ2-2; D may be TRBD1 (5 bases). Trimming stripped 4 bases from V and 3 bases from J, with 9 bases between. In germline, CDR1 is SGHTA, CDR2 FQGTGA. The CDR3 loop spans 14 amino acids. The CDR3 is CASSSQGDTGELFF. The CDR3 DNA sequence: TGTGCCAGCAGCTCCCAAGGGGACACCGGGGAGCTGTTTTTT.

The chain links TRBV18 to TRBJ2-1; 8 bases are a match to TRBD2. The V segment lost 4 bases and the J segment 10 bases; nucleotides outside the gene matches: 9. Germline loops: CDR1 KGHSH, CDR2 LQKENI. There are 14 residues in the CDR3. CDR3 DNA: TGTGCCAGCTCACTAGAGGTAGCGGGACCCGAGCAGTTCTTC. This codes for CASSLEVAGPEQFF.

Within the sample, this clone is large. V is TRBV9 and J is TRBJ2-3, with D perhaps matching TRBD2 (5 bases). Looked up from germline, CDR1 is SGDLS and CDR2 is YYNGEE. V was shortened by 4 bases and J by 3 bases, with 9 bases between the two germline ends. This CDR3 region has 13 residues. The CDR3 loop is CASSRAGTDTQYF. CDR3 nucleotide sequence: TGTGCCAGCAGCCGGGCGGGTACAGATACGCAGTATTTT. Using reference TRBV9 and TRBJ2-3 for the parts outside the CDR3, the full variable domain is DSGVTQTPKHLITATGQRVTLRCSPRSGDLSVYWYQQSLDQGLQFLIQYYNGEERAKGNILERFSAQQFPDLHSELNLSSLELGDSALYFCASSRAGTDTQYFGPGTRLTVL.

The chain recombines TRBV28 with TRBJ2-1; 10 bases fit TRBD1. Germline V gene sequence: CDR1 MDHEN, CDR2 SYDVKM. V lost 5 bases, J lost 9 bases, and 10 bases stayed unmatched. This CDR3 contains 15 residues. The CDR3 DNA follows: TGTGCCAGCAGTCTCGGGACAGGGGTCCAGGGTGAGCAGTTCTTC. It is translated as CASSLGTGVQGEQFF.

This clone was detected only a few times. The gene calls are TRBV7-2 and TRBJ1-2; D is unresolved. Germline values: CDR1 SGHTA, CDR2 FQGNSA. Trimming took 1 base from V and 6 from J, leaving 15 bases between them. The CDR3 is made up of 15 amino acids. The CDR3 bases are TGTGCCAGCAGCTTAGAGGCGGTGACGCCGAATGGCTACACCTTC. This sequence encodes CASSLEAVTPNGYTF.

Only one count was recorded for this clone. CDR3 sequence (DNA): TGTGCCAGCTCACCCGACTCTGGGGCCAACGTCCTGACTTTC. As protein: CASSPDSGANVLTF. The chain uses TRBV18 and TRBJ2-6; no clear D gene. The germline V gene has CDR1 KGHSH and CDR2 LQKENI. Trimming removed 3 bases from V and 0 bases from J, with 3 bases in between. The CDR3 covers 14 residues.

The chain carries TRBV6-1 and TRBJ1-2, with D uncertain. Germline V gene lookup returns CDR1 MNHNS and CDR2 SASEGT. This CDR3 has 17 amino acids. Trimming removed 1 base at V and 0 bases at J, with 15 bases between. The CDR3 nucleotides read TGTGCCAGCAGTGAAGGGGCCGATAGAGCCACTAACTATGGCTACACCTTC. It encodes CASSEGADRATNYGYTF.

The V gene is TRBV6-1, the J gene TRBJ2-5; TRBD2 might be the D (6 bases). V was trimmed by 5 bases and J by 0 bases, leaving 10 bases between them. Germline assignment: CDR1 MNHNS and CDR2 SASEGT. The CDR3 is 14 residues long. This CDR3 is CASSRREYQETQYF. CDR3 nucleotides: TGTGCCAGCAGTCGACGGGAGTACCAAGAGACCCAGTACTTC.

V gene TRBV27 combines with J gene TRBJ1-1, with D unresolved. There are 13 residues in the CDR3. The germline gives CDR1 MNHEY, CDR2 SMNVEV (reference sequence). Trimming removed 7 bases from V and 5 bases from J, with 14 bases in between. CDR3 region: CASIALGWTEAFF. CDR3 sequence (DNA): TGTGCCAGCATTGCCCTAGGGTGGACTGAAGCTTTCTTT.

This clone was counted a single time. The chain joins TRBV6-1 to TRBJ2-3; D is undetermined. Germline V gene data show CDR1 as MNHNS and CDR2 as SASEGT. The germline V and J ends were trimmed by 8 bases and 2 bases, with 11 bases remaining between them. The CDR3 has 13 amino acids. The CDR3 protein is CASQARITDTQYF. In DNA, the CDR3 is TGTGCCAGCCAGGCGCGGATCACAGATACGCAGTATTTT.